Here is one T cell receptor (beta chain) with its context. This specimen belongs to a study of blood T cell repertoires in COVID-19. Turning to the study itself: The United States, Italy and Spain provided the acute and convalescent COVID-19 samples.

The CDR3 runs to 14 residues. The germline CDR1 and CDR2 sequences are LNHDA and SQIVND (reference sequence). V shed 5 bases, J shed 5 bases, and the junction held 5 bases outside the gene matches. Produced via immunoSEQ multiplex PCR; TCRdb's table is partial and in-frame only. The table has under 250,000 clones, roughly nine tenths seen once; the top ten hold under 2%. The source material was peripheral blood. V gene TRBV19 combines with J gene TRBJ2-3; the match to TRBD2 covers 9 bases. The clonotype comes from a woman aged 55-69 years who had recovered from COVID-19. The CDR3 sequence is CASSGRGGLDTQYF. The CDR3 DNA reads as TGTGCCAGTAGTGGGCGGGGGGGCTTAGATACGCAGTATTTT.